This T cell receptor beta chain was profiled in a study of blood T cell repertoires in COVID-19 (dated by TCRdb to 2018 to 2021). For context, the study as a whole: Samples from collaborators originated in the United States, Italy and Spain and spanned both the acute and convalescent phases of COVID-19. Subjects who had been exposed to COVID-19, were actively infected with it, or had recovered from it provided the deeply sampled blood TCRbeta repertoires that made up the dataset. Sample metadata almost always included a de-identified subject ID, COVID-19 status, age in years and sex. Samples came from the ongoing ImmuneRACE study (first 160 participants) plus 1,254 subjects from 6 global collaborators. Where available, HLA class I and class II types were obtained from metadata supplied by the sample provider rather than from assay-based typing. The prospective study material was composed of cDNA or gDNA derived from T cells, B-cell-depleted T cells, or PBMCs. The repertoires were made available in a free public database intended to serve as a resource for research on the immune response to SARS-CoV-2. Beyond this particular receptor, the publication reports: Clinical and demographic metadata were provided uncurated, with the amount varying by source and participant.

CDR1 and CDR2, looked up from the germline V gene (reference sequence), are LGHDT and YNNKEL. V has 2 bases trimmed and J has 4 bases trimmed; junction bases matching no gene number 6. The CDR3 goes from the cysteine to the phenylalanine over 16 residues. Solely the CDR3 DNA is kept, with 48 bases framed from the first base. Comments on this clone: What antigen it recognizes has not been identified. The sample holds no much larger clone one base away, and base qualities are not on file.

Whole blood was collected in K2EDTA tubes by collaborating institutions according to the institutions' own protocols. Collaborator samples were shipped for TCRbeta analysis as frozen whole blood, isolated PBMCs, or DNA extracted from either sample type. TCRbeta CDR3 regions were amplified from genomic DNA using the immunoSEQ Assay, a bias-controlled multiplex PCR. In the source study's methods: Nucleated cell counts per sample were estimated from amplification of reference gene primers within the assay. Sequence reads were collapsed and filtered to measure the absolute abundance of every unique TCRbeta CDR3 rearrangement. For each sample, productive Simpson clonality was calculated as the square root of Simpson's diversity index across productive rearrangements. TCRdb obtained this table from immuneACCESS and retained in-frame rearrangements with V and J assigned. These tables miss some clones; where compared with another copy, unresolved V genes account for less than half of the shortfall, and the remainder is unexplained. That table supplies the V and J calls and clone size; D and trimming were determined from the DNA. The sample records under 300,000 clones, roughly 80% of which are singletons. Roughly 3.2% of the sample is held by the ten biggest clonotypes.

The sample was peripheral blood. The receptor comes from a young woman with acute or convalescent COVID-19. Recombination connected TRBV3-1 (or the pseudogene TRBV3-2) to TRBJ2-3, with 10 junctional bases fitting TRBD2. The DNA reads TGTGCCAGCAGCCAACCCAGCGGGAGGGGAGCAGATACGCAGTATTTT. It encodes CASSQPSGRGADTQYF.